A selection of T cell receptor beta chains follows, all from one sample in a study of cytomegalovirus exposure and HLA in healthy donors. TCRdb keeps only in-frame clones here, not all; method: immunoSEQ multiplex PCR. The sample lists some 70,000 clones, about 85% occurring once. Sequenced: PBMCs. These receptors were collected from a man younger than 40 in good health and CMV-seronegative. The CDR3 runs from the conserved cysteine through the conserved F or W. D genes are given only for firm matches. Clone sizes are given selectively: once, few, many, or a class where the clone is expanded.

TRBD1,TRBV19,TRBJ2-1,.,TGTGCCAGTGGACAGGGCTACAATGAGCAGTTCTTC,CASGQGYNEQFF
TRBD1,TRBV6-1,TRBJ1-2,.,TGTGCCAGCAGTGAACTTGTAAACAGGGGGGTCAATGGCTACACCTTC,CASSELVNRGVNGYTF
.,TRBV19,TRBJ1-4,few,TGTGCCAGTAGTGAGAGAGGAGGGCGAGAAAAACTGTTTTTT,CASSERGGREKLFF
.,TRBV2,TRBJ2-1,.,TGTGCCATCGCCTCGGAGGTGGGGGGTCCTTACAATGAGCAGTTCTTC,CAIASEVGGPYNEQFF
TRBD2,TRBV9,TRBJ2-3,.,TGTGCCAGCAGCGTAGCTTCCTCTGGTAGCGGGAGGGCAGATACGCAGTATTTT,CASSVASSGSGRADTQYF
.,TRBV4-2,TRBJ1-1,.,TGTGCCAGCAGCCAGGGGGCCGTTGAAGCTTTCTTT,CASSQGAVEAFF
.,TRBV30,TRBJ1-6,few,TGTGCCTCCCAAGAGGAGTCAGGGTCACCCCTCCACTTT,CASQEESGSPLHF
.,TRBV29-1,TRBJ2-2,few,TGCAGCGTTGATACGAACACCGGGGAGCTGTTTTTT,CSVDTNTGELFF
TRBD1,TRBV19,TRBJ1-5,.,TGTGCCAGTAGTACGCGGGACAGGGGGCTCAACAATCAGCCCCAGCATTTT,CASSTRDRGLNNQPQHF
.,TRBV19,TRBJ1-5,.,TGTGCCAGTAGTATCCCCCGCAGGGGAAGTAGCAATCAGCCCCAGCATTTT,CASSIPRRGSSNQPQHF
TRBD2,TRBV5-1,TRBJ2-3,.,TGCGCCAGCAGCTCACTAGCGGGAGTGGAAGTTACGCAGTATTTT,CASSSLAGVEVTQYF
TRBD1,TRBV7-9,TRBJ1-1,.,TGTGCCAGCAGCCTACTCAAAACAGGGGGAGTGAACACTGAAGCTTTCTTT,CASSLLKTGGVNTEAFF
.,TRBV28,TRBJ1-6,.,TGTGCCAGCAGTCGCACGACAGACTCCTATAATTCACCCCTCCACTTT,CASSRTTDSYNSPLHF
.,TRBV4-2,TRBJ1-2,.,TGTGCCAGCAGCCAAGACTGGGGCGGTGGCTACACCTTC,CASSQDWGGGYTF
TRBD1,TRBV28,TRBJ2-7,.,TGTGCCAGCAGTTTACTGACAGGGGATCTCCCCTACGAGCAGTACTTC,CASSLLTGDLPYEQYF